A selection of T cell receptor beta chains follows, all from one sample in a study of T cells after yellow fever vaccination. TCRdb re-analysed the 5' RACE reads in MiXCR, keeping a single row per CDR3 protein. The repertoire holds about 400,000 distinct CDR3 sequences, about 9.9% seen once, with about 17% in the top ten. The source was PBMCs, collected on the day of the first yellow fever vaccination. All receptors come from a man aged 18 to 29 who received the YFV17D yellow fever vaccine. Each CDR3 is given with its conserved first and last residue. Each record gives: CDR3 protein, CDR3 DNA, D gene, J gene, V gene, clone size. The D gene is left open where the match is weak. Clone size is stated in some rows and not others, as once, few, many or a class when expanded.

CSVARGREDTQYF TGCAGCGTTGCCAGGGGTAGGGAAGATACGCAGTATTTT . TRBJ2-3 TRBV29-1 few
CASSPRGREELFF TGTGCCAGCAGCCCCCGAGGACGGGAGGAACTGTTTTTT . TRBJ1-4 TRBV7-8 .
CASTDRGRPDTQYF TGTGCCAGCACCGACAGGGGCCGTCCAGATACGCAGTATTTT TRBD1 TRBJ2-3 TRBV12-3/TRBV12-4 .
CASSIQGYRTEAFF TGCGCCAGCAGCATACAGGGCTATCGCACTGAAGCTTTCTTT . TRBJ1-1 TRBV5-1 few
CASSGGEWENQPQHF TGTGCCAGCTCTGGGGGGGAATGGGAAAATCAGCCCCAGCATTTT . TRBJ1-5 TRBV6-4 .
CAISGGIAGDQETQYF TGTGCCATCAGTGGGGGTATAGCGGGGGACCAAGAGACCCAGTACTTC TRBD2 TRBJ2-5 TRBV10-3 .
CASSLLVGGETQYF TGTGCCAGCAGTTTATTAGTGGGAGGGGAGACCCAGTACTTC TRBD2 TRBJ2-5 TRBV12-3/TRBV12-4 few
CAISERSHTAETQYF TGTGCCATCAGTGAGCGGTCCCATACCGCCGAGACCCAGTACTTC . TRBJ2-5 TRBV10-3 .
CSARDRRRFGTGELFF TGCAGTGCTAGAGATCGTAGGCGCTTCGGCACCGGGGAGCTGTTTTTT . TRBJ2-2 TRBV20-1 .
CASSFRTRDRGGGQPQHF TGTGCCAGCAGCTTCCGAACTCGGGACAGAGGGGGCGGTCAGCCCCAGCATTTT TRBD1 TRBJ1-5 TRBV7-8 few
CASSQDFEQGPLHF TGCGCCAGCAGCCAAGACTTCGAACAGGGTCCCCTCCACTTT . TRBJ1-6 TRBV4-1 many
CASSHGKVRETQYF TGCGCCAGCAGCCATGGCAAGGTACGGGAGACCCAGTACTTC . TRBJ2-5 TRBV5-1 many
CASSLDGAYTEAFF TGTGCCAGCAGTTTAGATGGGGCCTACACTGAAGCTTTCTTT . TRBJ1-1 TRBV27 .
CSVEEPTQYF TGCAGCGTTGAAGAGCCTACGCAGTATTTT . TRBJ2-3 TRBV29-1 few
CASSDTGPSTWGLF TGTGCCAGCAGTGACACAGGGCCCTCGACGTGGGGACTCTTC . TRBJ1-2 TRBV2 few
CASRKQGGFYNEQFF TGTGCCAGCAGGAAACAGGGGGGTTTCTACAATGAGCAGTTCTTC TRBD1 TRBJ2-1 TRBV6-2/TRBV6-3 .
CASSTRDRGRTGELFF TGCGCCAGCAGCACCCGGGACAGGGGACGCACCGGGGAGCTGTTTTTT TRBD1 TRBJ2-2 TRBV4-1 few
CASSLVGSSIQYF TGTGCCAGCAGTTTAGTGGGGTCCAGCATTCAGTACTTC . TRBJ2-4 TRBV12-3/TRBV12-4 .
CASSQEASGQGLQETQYF TGTGCCAGCAGCCAAGAGGCATCGGGACAGGGATTACAAGAGACCCAGTACTTC TRBD1 TRBJ2-5 TRBV4-2 few
CASSAGGPGTGELFF TGCGCCAGCAGCGCCGGGGGGCCGGGCACCGGGGAGCTGTTTTTT . TRBJ2-2 TRBV5-1 .
CASSYSRGVGDTQQPQHF TGTGCCAGCAGTTACTCGAGGGGTGTCGGTGACACACAGCAGCCCCAGCATTTT . TRBJ1-5 TRBV6-5 .
CASSQDPWDYGYTF TGCGCCAGCAGCCAAGATCCCTGGGACTATGGCTACACCTTC . TRBJ1-2 TRBV4-1 few
CASNAVGGRSDTEAFF TGTGCCAGCAACGCCGTTGGGGGCAGAAGTGACACTGAAGCTTTCTTT . TRBJ1-1 TRBV6-1 .
CASSFARETQYF TGTGCCAGCAGCTTCGCCCGAGAGACCCAGTACTTC . TRBJ2-5 TRBV7-2 many
CAWDREDAGTEAFF TGTGCCTGGGACAGGGAAGACGCGGGGACTGAAGCTTTCTTT TRBD1 TRBJ1-1 TRBV30 .
CASSQDSVRTEAFF TGTGCCAGCAGCCAAGATTCGGTGCGGACTGAAGCTTTCTTT . TRBJ1-1 TRBV3-1 few
CASGGIQGLLVNEQFF TGTGCCAGCGGCGGCATCCAGGGTCTTCTGGTCAATGAGCAGTTCTTC . TRBJ2-1 TRBV2 few
CASSSAQGPETQYF TGTGCCAGCAGTTCCGCACAGGGACCCGAGACCCAGTACTTC . TRBJ2-5 TRBV6-2/TRBV6-3 few
CASRTTGKGVTEAFF TGTGCCAGCAGGACCACCGGAAAGGGAGTCACTGAAGCTTTCTTT . TRBJ1-1 TRBV6-2/TRBV6-3 few
CASSLVGSLQGMKFF TGTGCCAGCAGCTTGGTCGGGTCTTTACAGGGGATGAAGTTCTTC TRBD1 TRBJ2-1 TRBV5-4 few
CASSLARSQETQYF TGTGCCAGCAGCTTAGCTCGCTCCCAAGAGACCCAGTACTTC . TRBJ2-5 TRBV7-2 few
CASSLWRDRGTEAFF TGTGCCAGCAGTTTATGGCGGGACAGGGGGACTGAAGCTTTCTTT TRBD1 TRBJ1-1 TRBV28 .
CASSEYRTSREQYF TGCGCCAGCAGTGAGTACCGTACCTCGAGAGAGCAGTACTTC . TRBJ2-7 TRBV10-1 .
CASSPDRVSGANVLTF TGTGCCAGCAGCCCAGACAGGGTCTCTGGGGCCAACGTCCTGACTTTC TRBD1 TRBJ2-6 TRBV7-9 .
CSAPTTGSGYTF TGCAGTGCTCCGACGACAGGGAGTGGCTACACCTTC TRBD1 TRBJ1-2 TRBV20-1 .
CASSLDNIQYF TGCGCCAGCAGCTTGGACAACATTCAGTACTTC . TRBJ2-4 TRBV5-1 few
CASSWRGLGGSTDTQYF TGTGCCAGCAGCTGGAGGGGACTAGGAGGGAGCACAGATACGCAGTATTTT TRBD2 TRBJ2-3 TRBV5-6 .
CASQSRGGDTQYF TGCGCCAGCCAGAGTAGGGGTGGGGATACGCAGTATTTT . TRBJ2-3 TRBV10-2 .
CASTGQGMTPLHF TGTGCCAGCACCGGACAGGGGATGACACCCCTCCACTTT TRBD1 TRBJ1-6 TRBV12-3/TRBV12-4 .
CASSSRTGEASPLHF TGTGCCAGCAGCTCACGGACCGGGGAGGCTTCACCCCTCCACTTT . TRBJ1-6 TRBV11-2 few
CAIRVRTSPVEQFF TGTGCCATCAGGGTCCGGACTAGTCCAGTAGAGCAGTTCTTC TRBD2 TRBJ2-1 TRBV10-3 .
CAGSTAEQETQYF TGTGCCGGTTCAACAGCGGAACAAGAGACCCAGTACTTC . TRBJ2-5 TRBV6-2/TRBV6-3 few
CATSDGAQETQYF TGTGCCACCAGTGACGGGGCACAAGAGACCCAGTACTTC . TRBJ2-5 TRBV24-1 few
CSARDQGVSNEKLFF TGCAGTGCTAGAGATCAGGGGGTCTCTAATGAAAAACTGTTTTTT TRBD1 TRBJ1-4 TRBV20-1 many